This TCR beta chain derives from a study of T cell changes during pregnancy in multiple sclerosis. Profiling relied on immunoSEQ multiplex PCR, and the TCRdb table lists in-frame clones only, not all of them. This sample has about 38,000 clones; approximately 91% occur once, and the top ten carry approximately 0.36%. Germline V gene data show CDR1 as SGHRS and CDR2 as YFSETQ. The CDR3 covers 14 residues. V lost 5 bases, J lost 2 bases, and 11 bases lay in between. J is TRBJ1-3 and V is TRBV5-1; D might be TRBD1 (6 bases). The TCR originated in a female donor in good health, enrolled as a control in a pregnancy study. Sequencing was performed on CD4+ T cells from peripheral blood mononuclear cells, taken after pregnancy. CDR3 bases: TGCGCCAGCAGGAACACAGGGCCTGGAAACACCATATATTTT. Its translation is CASRNTGPGNTIYF. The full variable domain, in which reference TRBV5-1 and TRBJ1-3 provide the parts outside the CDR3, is KAGVTQTPRYLIKTRGQQVTLSCSPISGHRSVSWYQQTPGQGLQFLFEYFSETQRNKGNFPGRFSGRQFSNSRSEMNVSTLELGDSALYLCASRNTGPGNTIYFGEGSWLTVV.